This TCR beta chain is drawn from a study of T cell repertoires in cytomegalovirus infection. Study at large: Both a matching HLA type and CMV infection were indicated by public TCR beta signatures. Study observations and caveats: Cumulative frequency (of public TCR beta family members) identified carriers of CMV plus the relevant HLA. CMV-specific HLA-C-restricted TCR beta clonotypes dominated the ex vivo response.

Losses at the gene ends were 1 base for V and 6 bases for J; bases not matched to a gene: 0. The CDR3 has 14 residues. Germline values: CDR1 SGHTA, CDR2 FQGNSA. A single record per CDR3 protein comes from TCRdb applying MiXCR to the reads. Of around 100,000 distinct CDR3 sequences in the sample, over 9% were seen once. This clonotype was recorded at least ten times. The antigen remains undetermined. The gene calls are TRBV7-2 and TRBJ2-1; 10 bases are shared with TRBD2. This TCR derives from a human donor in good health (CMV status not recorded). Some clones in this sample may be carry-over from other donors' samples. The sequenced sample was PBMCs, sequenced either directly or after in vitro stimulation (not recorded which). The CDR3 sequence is CASSLEREGNEQFF. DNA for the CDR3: TGTGCCAGCAGCTTAGAGCGGGAGGGCAATGAGCAGTTCTTC.